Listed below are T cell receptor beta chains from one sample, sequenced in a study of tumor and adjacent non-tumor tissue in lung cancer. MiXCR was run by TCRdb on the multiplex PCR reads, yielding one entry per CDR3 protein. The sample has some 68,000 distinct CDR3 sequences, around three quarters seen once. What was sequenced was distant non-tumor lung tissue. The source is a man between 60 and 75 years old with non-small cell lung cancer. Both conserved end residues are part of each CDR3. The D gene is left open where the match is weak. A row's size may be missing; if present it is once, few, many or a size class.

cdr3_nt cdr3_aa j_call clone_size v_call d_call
TGTGCCAGTAGCTATATTAGTGACACCAGGGAGCTGTTTTTT CASSYISDTRELFF TRBJ2-2 - TRBV11-1 -
TGTGTCAGCAACCACGGGGATTCACCCCTCCACTTT CVSNHGDSPLHF TRBJ1-6 - TRBV5-5 -
TGTGCCAGCAGTTTAGATAGCATACCAGGCTACACCTTC CASSLDSIPGYTF TRBJ1-2 - TRBV12-3/TRBV12-4 -
TGCGCCAGCAGCCTAGGGCAGACGCGGGACACTGAAGCTTTCTTT CASSLGQTRDTEAFF TRBJ1-1 - TRBV4-1 -
TGCGCCAGCAGTGTCGACTCCAGCTCCCAGAATGAGCAATTCTTC CASSVDSSSQNEQFF TRBJ2-1 - TRBV10-1 -
TGTGCCTCGCAGGAAAAGACGAGCTACAATGAGCAGTTCTTC CASQEKTSYNEQFF TRBJ2-1 - TRBV28 -
TGTGCCACCAGTGACCCGACTAGTAGCACAGATACGCAGCATTTC CATSDPTSSTDTQHF TRBJ2-3 - TRBV24-1 -
TGCAGCGTAGTAGACGGATACCAAGAGACCCAGTACTTC CSVVDGYQETQYF TRBJ2-5 - TRBV29-1 -
TGCAATGCTAGAACAGAGTCTAACTATGGCTACACCTTC CNARTESNYGYTF TRBJ1-2 - TRBV20-1 -
TGCGCCATCAGGAAAGTTTGGAATAGCGGGAGTCGGAATGAGCAGCTCTTC CAIRKVWNSGSRNEQLF TRBJ2-1 - TRBV5-1 TRBD2
TGTGCCAGCAGTTTTCCCGGCCGGCTGTTTTCCTACAATGAGCAATTCTTC CASSFPGRLFSYNEQFF TRBJ2-1 - TRBV6-5 -
TGCGGCGTGGGACTAGCGGGCTACAATGAGCAGTTTTTC CGVGLAGYNEQFF TRBJ2-1 - TRBV29-1 TRBD2
TGTGCCAGCAGTGAAAACCTCCCGGGCTATAAATCACCCCTCCACTTT CASSENLPGYKSPLHF TRBJ1-6 - TRBV6-1 -
TGTGCCAGCACCCAAGGAGGCACTAGCGACACACATACGCGGTATTTT CASTQGGTSDTHTRYF TRBJ2-3 - TRBV4-2 TRBD2
TGTGCCAGCAGCCAATATCCTCATGAGCAGTTCTTC CASSQYPHEQFF TRBJ2-1 - TRBV4-2 -
TGTGCCAGCAGTTTGGGGCTAGCGGGAGGAATTAGCACAGATACGCAGTATTTT CASSLGLAGGISTDTQYF TRBJ2-3 many TRBV28 TRBD2
TGCGCCAGGAACTCGGGACAGACGAACACCGGGGAGCTGTTTTTT CARNSGQTNTGELFF TRBJ2-2 - TRBV4-1 TRBD1
TGTGCCAGCAGAGGCACGTTGGCTCAGTACTTC CASRGTLAQYF TRBJ2-5 - TRBV6-5 -
TGCAGTGCTACCTTGGGACTAGCGGGAGGTGGAGATACGCAGTATTTT CSATLGLAGGGDTQYF TRBJ2-3 many TRBV20-1 TRBD2
TGTGCCAGCAGATATACTAGGTGCACCGGGGAACTGTTTTTT CASRYTRCTGELFF TRBJ2-2 - TRBV11-1 -
TGTGCCAGCAGCTTCGTTCAAAGCTCCTACGAGCAGTACTTC CASSFVQSSYEQYF TRBJ2-7 many TRBV13 -
TGTGCCACCGCCTGGAACAGGGGGACAGATACGCAGTATTTT CATAWNRGTDTQYF TRBJ2-3 - TRBV24-1 TRBD1
TGTGCCAGCAGTTACTCCGCAGTGACCCGAGACCAGCCCCAGCATTTT CASSYSAVTRDQPQHF TRBJ1-5 many TRBV6-5 -
TGTGCCAGCAGCTTGCCGGGACCGATGAACACCGGGGAGCTGTTTTTT CASSLPGPMNTGELFF TRBJ2-2 many TRBV28 -
TGTGCCAACATATCAGTTAGCAGGGGGGAGTCTGGCTACATCTTC CANISVSRGESGYIF TRBJ1-2 once TRBV6-5 TRBD1
TGTGCCAGCTGCTTGATTGATTACGAGCAGTACTTC CASCLIDYEQYF TRBJ2-7 - TRBV11-1 -
TGCGCCAGCATCCAAAACGGGGACAGGGGCTACGAACAGTACTTC CASIQNGDRGYEQYF TRBJ2-7 once TRBV4-1 TRBD1
TGTGCCAGCTCGCGACTGAGTGATTCACCCCTCCACTTT CASSRLSDSPLHF TRBJ1-6 - TRBV6-1 -
TGTGCCAGCAGTTGGGAGGGAGTCAGTGAACAGTTCTTC CASSWEGVSEQFF TRBJ2-1 - TRBV6-5 TRBD2
TGTGCCAGCAGCTTTAACGGCATGAACACTGAAGCTTTCTTT CASSFNGMNTEAFF TRBJ1-1 - TRBV11-2 -
TGTGCCTCCAGGATACTAGACGCAGATACACAGTATTTT CASRILDADTQYF TRBJ2-3 - TRBV6-5 -
TGTGCCGACGGCCAGTGTAACACTGAAGCTTTCTTT CADGQCNTEAFF TRBJ1-1 once TRBV2 -
TGTTCCGGCAGTTTAACGGGCGGGGCGAAGGGAGAGACCCAGTACTTC CSGSLTGGAKGETQYF TRBJ2-5 once TRBV12-3/TRBV12-4 -
TGCAGCGTTAGGGAAGAAGAGAACACTGAAGCTTTCTTT CSVREEENTEAFF TRBJ1-1 - TRBV29-1 -
TGTGCCAGCAGGCGGACAGGGAAGTACTCAGATATGCAGTATTTT CASRRTGKYSDMQYF TRBJ2-3 - TRBV6-6 TRBD1
TGCGCCAGCAGTGATACAGGACGGGACTTCTACGAGCAGTACTTC CASSDTGRDFYEQYF TRBJ2-7 once TRBV10-1 -
TGTGCCAGCAGCTTAGAGATCGGGAGCACAGATACGCAGTATTTT CASSLEIGSTDTQYF TRBJ2-3 few TRBV11-1 -
TGCGCCAGCAGCCAGGTCTTTTACAGGGGGAGTCGATCACCCCTCCGCTTT CASSQVFYRGSRSPLRF TRBJ1-6 - TRBV4-1 TRBD1
TGTGTCAGCAGCCAAAAGACAGGAGCCTACAATGAGCAATTCTTC CVSSQKTGAYNEQFF TRBJ2-1 - TRBV28 -
TGTGCCTGGAGTGGGGGGCAAAATCAGCCCCACTATTTT CAWSGGQNQPHYF TRBJ1-5 - TRBV30 -
TGTGCCAGCAGTTTTTGGGTCCCAAGTTCAGATACGCAATATTTT CASSFWVPSSDTQYF TRBJ2-3 - TRBV12-3/TRBV12-4 -
TGTGCCAGCACTTACTTGAGGCGGGGGACGGCCGAGCAGTACTTC CASTYLRRGTAEQYF TRBJ2-7 - TRBV6-5 TRBD2
TGTACCAGCAGTTATCTAGCGGCCCCCTACTATGAGCAGTTCTTC CTSSYLAAPYYEQFF TRBJ2-1 - TRBV6-5 TRBD2
TGCGCCAGCAGCTTACATGACGCCCAGTACTTC CASSLHDAQYF TRBJ2-5 few TRBV11-3 -
TGTATCAGTAGTATGAGGTCGTCGGATACGCAGTATTTT CISSMRSSDTQYF TRBJ2-3 - TRBV19 -